This is a list of T cell receptor beta chains from one sample in a study of blood T cells in healthy people across ages. TCRdb called the 5' RACE reads again in MiXCR, with one record for every CDR3 protein. The data contain about 1,400,000 distinct CDR3 sequences, roughly 40% of them seen just once; the ten biggest clones take up 7% to 9.5%. Sequenced: blood. The receptors were gathered from a woman between 18 and 30 years old in good health. Both conserved end residues are part of each CDR3. The D gene is left open where the match is weak.

D | J | V | CDR3
. | TRBJ2-1 | TRBV9 | CASSSRMEFF
TRBD1 | TRBJ2-7 | TRBV11-2 | CASSQLTGMGSYEQYF
. | . | TRBV5-1 | CASSSSDWPYEQYF
TRBD1 | TRBJ1-1 | TRBV4-1 | CASRMGQGAQSTEAFF
. | TRBJ1-2 | TRBV4-1 | CASSQELSGYGYTF
TRBD2 | TRBJ2-1 | TRBV3-1 | CASSHSEREILDEQFF
. | TRBJ2-5 | TRBV12-3/TRBV12-4 | CASSLGQLKTQYF
TRBD2 | TRBJ2-5 | TRBV10-3 | CAISEGTSGSCEQYF
TRBD1 | TRBJ2-5 | TRBV29-1 | CSVYRGGETQYF
. | TRBJ2-5 | TRBV12-3/TRBV12-4 | CASPARTALRETQYF
TRBD2 | TRBJ2-7 | TRBV20-1 | CSARVAASGNEQNF
. | TRBJ2-1 | TRBV6-1 | CASSEGGNEQFF
. | TRBJ2-7 | TRBV11-2 | CASSLDQAEKQYF
. | TRBJ2-1 | TRBV20-1 | CSQSRVTDNEQFF
. | TRBJ1-5 | TRBV2 | CASSDTSNQPQHF
TRBD1 | TRBJ1-2 | TRBV7-8 | CASSLARGLGGYTF
TRBD1 | TRBJ2-3 | TRBV7-3 | CASSATGVSTDTQYF
. | TRBJ1-5 | TRBV4-2 | CASSQLSGPQPQHF
. | TRBJ2-3 | TRBV12-3/TRBV12-4 | CASSLESGVTDTQYF
TRBD2 | TRBJ2-2 | TRBV12-3/TRBV12-4 | CASSLYGGGSSGELFF
. | TRBJ1-2 | TRBV20-1 | CSARDGANYGYTF
. | TRBJ2-1 | TRBV7-8 | CASSSFAARSPDYEQFF